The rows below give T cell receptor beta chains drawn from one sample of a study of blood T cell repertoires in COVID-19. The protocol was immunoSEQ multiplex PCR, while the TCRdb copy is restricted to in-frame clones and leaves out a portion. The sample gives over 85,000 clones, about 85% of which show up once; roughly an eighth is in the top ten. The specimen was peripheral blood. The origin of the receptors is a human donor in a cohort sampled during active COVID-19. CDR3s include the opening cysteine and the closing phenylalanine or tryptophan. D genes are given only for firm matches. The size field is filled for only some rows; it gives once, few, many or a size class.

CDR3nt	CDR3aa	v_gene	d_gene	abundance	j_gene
TGTGCCAGCAGCTTTAGCGGGGGGGCGGCAGATACGCAGTATTTT	CASSFSGGAADTQYF	TRBV5-4	TRBD2	.	TRBJ2-3
TGTGCCAGCAGGATCGACAGGGGTCTACAAGAGACCCAGTACTTC	CASRIDRGLQETQYF	TRBV2	TRBD1	.	TRBJ2-5
TGTGCCAGTAGTTTACCGGGACAGGGGGCATTTGGCTACACCTTC	CASSLPGQGAFGYTF	TRBV19	TRBD1	few	TRBJ1-2
TGCAGTGCTATTGTTACTCCAGCTTTCTTT	CSAIVTPAFF	TRBV20-1	.	.	TRBJ1-1
TGCGCCAGCAGCTTACAGGGGGTAAATTCACCCCTCCACTTT	CASSLQGVNSPLHF	TRBV5-1	TRBD1	.	TRBJ1-6
TGCGCCAGCAGCCCGGGACAGGTCGCTCAAGAAAAACTGTTTTTT	CASSPGQVAQEKLFF	TRBV5-1	TRBD1	.	TRBJ1-4
TGTGCCAGCAGCTTAGGGGGTAGCGGACTCTCGGCGCAGTACTTC	CASSLGGSGLSAQYF	TRBV13	.	.	TRBJ2-7
TGTGCCAGCAGCTCCCGGCTCATAAAGGGGGCTTCCCTAGGCGGTGAGCAGTTCTTC	CASSSRLIKGASLGGEQFF	TRBV7-2	TRBD1	.	TRBJ2-1
TGCGCCAGCAGCCAAGCGACAGCCGTCTCCTACGAGCAGTACTTC	CASSQATAVSYEQYF	TRBV4-3	.	.	TRBJ2-7
TGTGCCAGCAGCTTGGGACAGGCGGGCAATCAGCCCCAGCATTTT	CASSLGQAGNQPQHF	TRBV5-6	.	.	TRBJ1-5
TGCGCCAGCAGCCCCGTGACGACTAGCGGGGGGGCCCATGAGCAGTTCTTC	CASSPVTTSGGAHEQFF	TRBV4-3	TRBD2	.	TRBJ2-1
TGTGCCAGCAGTCGACGGACTAGCGGGGGGTCCTATCTCTTCTACGAGCAGTACTTC	CASSRRTSGGSYLFYEQYF	TRBV27	TRBD2	.	TRBJ2-7
TGTGCCAGCAGTTACTTGGCGGGGGACGGGGAGCTGTTTTTT	CASSYLAGDGELFF	TRBV6-6	TRBD2	.	TRBJ2-2
TGTGCCAGCAGTCCTCCGGGGGTTAACACTGAAGCTTTCTTT	CASSPPGVNTEAFF	TRBV28	.	.	TRBJ1-1
TGTGCCAGCAGCTTGGGAGGGACTAGCGGGAGTCTCGGTGAGCAGTTCTTC	CASSLGGTSGSLGEQFF	TRBV5-4	TRBD2	.	TRBJ2-1
TGTGCCAGCAGCGGGACAGGTTCCTACGAGCAGTACTTC	CASSGTGSYEQYF	TRBV5-4	TRBD1	.	TRBJ2-7